This record covers a single T cell receptor (beta chain). This record comes from a study of blood T cell repertoires in COVID-19. Looking at the study overall: COVID-19 samples, acute and convalescent, were from the United States, Italy and Spain. The cDNA or gDNA used as material had been derived from T cells, B-cell-depleted T cells, or PBMCs.

Original processing notes: Reference gene primers were amplified, and this amplification served to estimate nucleated cell counts. Repertoires were generated with immunoSEQ multiplex PCR, while TCRdb's copy carries only in-frame clones and drops some. That table is the source of V, J and clone size, and D and trimming were worked out from the DNA. The repertoire consists of approximately 75,000 clones, with approximately 87% occurring once and the leading ten covering 15% to 20%. In germline, CDR1 is SGHKS, CDR2 YYEKEE (reference sequence). The length of the CDR3 is 16 residues. J was trimmed by 4 bases and V by 7 bases; bases with no gene match: 13.

The specimen sequenced was peripheral blood. This TCR was sampled from an elderly woman with acute or convalescent COVID-19. The V call is TRBV5-5, the J call TRBJ2-1; 8 bases match TRBD2. CDR3 sequence reads: CASSWETAGGYNEQFF. For the CDR3, the DNA is TGTGCCAGCTCCTGGGAAACGGCGGGAGGTTACAATGAGCAGTTCTTC. The variable domain in full, completed from reference TRBV5-5 and TRBJ2-1, reads DAGVTQSPTHLIKTRGQQVTLRCSPISGHKSVSWYQQVLGQGPQFIFQYYEKEERGRGNFPDRFSARQFPNYSSELNVNALLLGDSALYLCASSWETAGGYNEQFFGPGTRLTVL.